This T cell receptor beta chain was found in a study of STAT5B mutations in CD4+ large granular lymphocyte leukemia. Study context: When available, cryopreserved cells underwent CD8+ depletion before CD4+ selection.

Clones were read by immunoSEQ multiplex PCR, and TCRdb kept only the in-frame ones, dropping some. The table lists several thousand clones, more than 70% of them singletons. CDR1 is LGHNT, CDR2 FRNRAP, per germline. This CDR3 has 13 residues. Bead-separated CD4+, CD4+CD8+, CD57+ or CD56+ fractions, or PBMC, were used. As concerns this clone: The junction differs from germline at one of its ends, possibly a read error.

Sample: PBMCs. The chain recombines TRBV12-5 with TRBJ1-1; a weak D match, TRBD1 (5 bases). The TCR sequence derives from a woman aged 55 to 70 with CD4+ T-cell large granular lymphocyte leukemia. CDR3 region: CASGLDIWTEAFF. CDR3 coding DNA: TGTGCTAGTGGGTTGGACATTTGGACTGAAGCTTTCTTT.